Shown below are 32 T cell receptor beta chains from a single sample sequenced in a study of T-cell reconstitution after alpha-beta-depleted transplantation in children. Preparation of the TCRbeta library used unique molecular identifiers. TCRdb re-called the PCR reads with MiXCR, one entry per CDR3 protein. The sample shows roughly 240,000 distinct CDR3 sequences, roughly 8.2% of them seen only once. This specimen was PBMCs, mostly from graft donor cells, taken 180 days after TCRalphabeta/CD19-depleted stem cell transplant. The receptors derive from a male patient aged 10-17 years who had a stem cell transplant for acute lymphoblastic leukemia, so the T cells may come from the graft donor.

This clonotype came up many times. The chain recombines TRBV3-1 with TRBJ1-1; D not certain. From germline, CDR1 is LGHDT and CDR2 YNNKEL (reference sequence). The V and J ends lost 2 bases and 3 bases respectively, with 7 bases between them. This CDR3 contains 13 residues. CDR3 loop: CASSQRADTEAFF. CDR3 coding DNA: TGTGCCAGCAGCCAACGGGCAGACACTGAAGCTTTCTTT.

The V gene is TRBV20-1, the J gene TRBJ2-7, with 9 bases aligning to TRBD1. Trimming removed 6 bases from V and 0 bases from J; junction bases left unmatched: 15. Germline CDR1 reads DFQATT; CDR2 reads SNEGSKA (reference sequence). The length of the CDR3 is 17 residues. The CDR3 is CSAPGTGYPLSSYEQYF. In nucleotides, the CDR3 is TGCAGTGCCCCCGGGACAGGGTATCCCCTCTCCTCCTACGAGCAGTACTTC.

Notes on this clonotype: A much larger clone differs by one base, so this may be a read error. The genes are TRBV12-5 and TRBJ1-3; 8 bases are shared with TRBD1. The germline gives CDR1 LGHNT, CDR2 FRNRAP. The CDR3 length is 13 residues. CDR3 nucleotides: TGTGCTAGTGCCACCGGACAGGGAAACCCCATATATTTT. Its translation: CASATGQGNPIYF.

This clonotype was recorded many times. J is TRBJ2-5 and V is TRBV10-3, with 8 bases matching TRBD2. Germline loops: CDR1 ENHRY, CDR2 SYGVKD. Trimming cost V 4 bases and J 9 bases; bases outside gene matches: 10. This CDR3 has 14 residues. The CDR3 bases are TGTGCCATCAGTGTGACGGGGGGGCCGGAGGCCCAGTACTTC. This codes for CAISVTGGPEAQYF.

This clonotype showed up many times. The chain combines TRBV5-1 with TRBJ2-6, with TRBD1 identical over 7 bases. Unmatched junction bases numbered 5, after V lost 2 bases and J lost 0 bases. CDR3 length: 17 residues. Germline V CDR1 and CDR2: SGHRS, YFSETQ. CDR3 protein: CASSLGTDNSGANVLTF. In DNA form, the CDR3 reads TGCGCCAGCAGCTTAGGGACAGACAACTCTGGGGCCAACGTCCTGACTTTC.

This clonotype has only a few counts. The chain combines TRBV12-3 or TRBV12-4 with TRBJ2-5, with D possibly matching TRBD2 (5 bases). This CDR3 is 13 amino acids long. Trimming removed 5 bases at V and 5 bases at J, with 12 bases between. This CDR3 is CASSLTWEETQYF. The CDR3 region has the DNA TGTGCCAGCAGTCTCACCTGGGAGGAGACCCAGTACTTC.

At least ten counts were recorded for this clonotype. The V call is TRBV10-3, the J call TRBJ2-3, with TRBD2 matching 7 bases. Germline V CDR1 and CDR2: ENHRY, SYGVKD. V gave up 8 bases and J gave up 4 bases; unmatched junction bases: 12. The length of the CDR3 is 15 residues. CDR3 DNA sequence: TGTGCCATCTCGGCGAGGGCGGGAGCGGCAGATACGCAGTATTTT. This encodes CAISARAGAADTQYF.

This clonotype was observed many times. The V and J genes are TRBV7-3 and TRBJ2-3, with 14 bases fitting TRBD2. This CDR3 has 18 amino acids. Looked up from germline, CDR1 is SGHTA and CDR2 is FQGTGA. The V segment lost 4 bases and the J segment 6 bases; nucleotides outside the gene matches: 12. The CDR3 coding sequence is TGTGCCAGCAGCTCCCGGACTAGCGGGGGGTTCAGTCATGATACGCAGTATTTT. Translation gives CASSSRTSGGFSHDTQYF.

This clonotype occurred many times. CDR3 coding DNA: TGCAGTGCTAGCGGGGGGAGCACAGATACGCAGTATTTT. It translates to CSASGGSTDTQYF. V usage is TRBV20-1 and J usage is TRBJ2-3; 7 nucleotides line up with TRBD2. This CDR3 comprises 13 residues. Germline V lookup: CDR1 DFQATT, CDR2 SNEGSKA (reference sequence). The V segment lost 3 bases and the J segment 0 bases; nucleotides outside the gene matches: 0.

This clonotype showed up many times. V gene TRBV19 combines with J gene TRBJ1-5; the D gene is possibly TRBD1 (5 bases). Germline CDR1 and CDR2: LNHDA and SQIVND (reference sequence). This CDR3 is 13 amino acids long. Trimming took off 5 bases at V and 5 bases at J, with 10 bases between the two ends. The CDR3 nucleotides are TGTGCCAGTAGTTCGACAGTTGATCAGCCCCAGCATTTT. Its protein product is CASSSTVDQPQHF.

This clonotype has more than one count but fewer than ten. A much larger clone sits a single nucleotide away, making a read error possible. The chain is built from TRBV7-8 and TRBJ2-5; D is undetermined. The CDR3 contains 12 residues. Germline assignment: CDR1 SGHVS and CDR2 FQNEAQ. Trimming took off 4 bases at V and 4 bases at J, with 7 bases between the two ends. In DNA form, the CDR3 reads TGTGCCAGCAGCTCAAACAGAGAGACCCAGTACTTC. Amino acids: CASSSNRETQYF.

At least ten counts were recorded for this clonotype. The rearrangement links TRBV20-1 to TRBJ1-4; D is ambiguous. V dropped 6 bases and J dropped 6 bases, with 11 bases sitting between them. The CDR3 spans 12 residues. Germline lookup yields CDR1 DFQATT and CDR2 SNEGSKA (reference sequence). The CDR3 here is CSALGRDEKLFF. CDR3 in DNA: TGCAGTGCCCTAGGAAGGGATGAAAAACTGTTTTTT.

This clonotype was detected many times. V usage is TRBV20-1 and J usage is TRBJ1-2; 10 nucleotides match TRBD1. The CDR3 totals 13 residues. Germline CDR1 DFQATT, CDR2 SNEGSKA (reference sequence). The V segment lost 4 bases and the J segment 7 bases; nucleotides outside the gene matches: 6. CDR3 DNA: TGCAGTGCTAAGGACAGGGGGATGCGTGGCTACACCTTC. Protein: CSAKDRGMRGYTF.

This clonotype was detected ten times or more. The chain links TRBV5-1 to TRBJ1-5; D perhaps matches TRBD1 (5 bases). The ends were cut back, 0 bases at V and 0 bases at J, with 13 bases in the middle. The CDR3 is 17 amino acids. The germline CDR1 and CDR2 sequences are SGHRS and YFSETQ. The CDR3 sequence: CASSLEPTDHSNQPQHF. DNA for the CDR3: TGCGCCAGCAGCTTGGAGCCGACAGACCATAGCAATCAGCCCCAGCATTTT.

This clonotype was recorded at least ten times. DNA of the CDR3: TGTGCCAGCAGCCAAGTCCGGGGTTCACCCCTCCACTTT. This codes for CASSQVRGSPLHF. The chain employs TRBV11-2 and TRBJ1-6; D is ambiguous. Trimming shortened V by 5 bases and J by 9 bases, and 11 bases separated the two germline ends. Germline V gene data show CDR1 as SGHAT and CDR2 as FQNNGV. The CDR3 spans 13 residues.

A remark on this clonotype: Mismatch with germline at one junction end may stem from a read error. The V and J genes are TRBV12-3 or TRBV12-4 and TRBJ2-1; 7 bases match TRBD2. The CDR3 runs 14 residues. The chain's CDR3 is CASSREVGNNEQLF. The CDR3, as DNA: TGTGCCAGCAGTCGGGAGGTGGGGAACAATGAGCAGTTATTC.

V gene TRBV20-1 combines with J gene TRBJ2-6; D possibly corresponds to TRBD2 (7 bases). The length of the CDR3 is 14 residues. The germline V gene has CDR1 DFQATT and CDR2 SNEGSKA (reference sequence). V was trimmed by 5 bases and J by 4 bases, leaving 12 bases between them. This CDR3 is CSAGRGGGANVLTF. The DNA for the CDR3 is TGCAGTGCTGGGAGGGGGGGCGGGGCCAACGTCCTGACTTTC.

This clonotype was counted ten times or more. Here the CDR3 reads CSARAGDRREKLFF. For the CDR3, the DNA is TGCAGTGCTAGAGCCGGGGACAGAAGGGAAAAACTGTTTTTT. The chain is built from TRBV20-1 and TRBJ1-4; 7 positions agree with TRBD1. Germline V gene lookup returns CDR1 DFQATT and CDR2 SNEGSKA (reference sequence). Trimming at V came to 1 base and at J to 8 bases, leaving 7 bases not matched to a gene. CDR3 length: 14 amino acids.

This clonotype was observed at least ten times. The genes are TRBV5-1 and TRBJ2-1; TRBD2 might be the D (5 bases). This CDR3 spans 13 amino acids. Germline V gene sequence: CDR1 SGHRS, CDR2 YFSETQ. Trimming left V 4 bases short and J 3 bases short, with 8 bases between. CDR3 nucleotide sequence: TGCGCCAGCAGCGGACGGGGCTACAATGAGCAGTTCTTC. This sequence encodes CASSGRGYNEQFF.

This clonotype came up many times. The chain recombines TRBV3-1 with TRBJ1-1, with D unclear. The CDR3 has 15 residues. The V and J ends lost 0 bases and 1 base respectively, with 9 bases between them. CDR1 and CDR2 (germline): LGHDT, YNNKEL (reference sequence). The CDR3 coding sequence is TGTGCCAGCAGCCAAGATCGGACGGCGAACACTGAAGCTTTCTTT. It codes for CASSQDRTANTEAFF.

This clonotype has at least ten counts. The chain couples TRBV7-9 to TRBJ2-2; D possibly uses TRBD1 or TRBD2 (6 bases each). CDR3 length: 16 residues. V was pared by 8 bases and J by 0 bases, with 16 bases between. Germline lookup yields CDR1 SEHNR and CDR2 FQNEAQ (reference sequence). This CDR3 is CASDPRGQSNTGELFF. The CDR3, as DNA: TGTGCCAGCGACCCCCGGGGGCAGTCGAACACCGGGGAGCTGTTTTTT. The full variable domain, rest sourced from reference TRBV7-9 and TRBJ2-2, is DTGVSQNPRHKITKRGQNVTFRCDPISEHNRLYWYRQTLGQGPEFLTYFQNEAQLEKSRLLSDRFSAERPKGSFSTLEIQRTEQGDSAMYLCASDPRGQSNTGELFFGEGSRLTVL.

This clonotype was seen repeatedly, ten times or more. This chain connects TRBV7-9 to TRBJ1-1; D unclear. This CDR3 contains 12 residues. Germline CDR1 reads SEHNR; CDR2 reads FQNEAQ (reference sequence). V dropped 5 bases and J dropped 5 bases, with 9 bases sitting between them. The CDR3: CASSPWETEAFF. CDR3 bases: TGTGCCAGCAGCCCTTGGGAAACTGAAGCTTTCTTT.

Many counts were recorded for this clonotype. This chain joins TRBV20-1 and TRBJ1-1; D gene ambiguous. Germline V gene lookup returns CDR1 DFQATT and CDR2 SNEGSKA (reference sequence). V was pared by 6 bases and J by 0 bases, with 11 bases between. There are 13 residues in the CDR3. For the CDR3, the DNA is TGCAGTGCCCTGGGCGGATTGAACACTGAAGCTTTCTTT. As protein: CSALGGLNTEAFF.

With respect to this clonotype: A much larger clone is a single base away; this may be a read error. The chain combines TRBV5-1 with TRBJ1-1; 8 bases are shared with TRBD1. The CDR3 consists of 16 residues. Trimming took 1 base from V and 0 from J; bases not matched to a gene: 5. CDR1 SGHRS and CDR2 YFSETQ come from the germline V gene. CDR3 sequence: CASSLSGGSMNTEAFF. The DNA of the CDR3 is TGCGCCAGCAGCTTGTCAGGGGGCTCCATGAACACTGAAGCTTTCTTT.

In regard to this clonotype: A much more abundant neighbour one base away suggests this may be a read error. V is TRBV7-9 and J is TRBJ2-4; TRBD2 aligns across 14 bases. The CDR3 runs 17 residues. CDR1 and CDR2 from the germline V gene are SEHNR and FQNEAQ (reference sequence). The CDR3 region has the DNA TGTGCCAGCAGCGGGGGACTAGCGGGGGCCATGAAAAACATTCATTACTTC. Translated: CASSGGLAGAMKNIHYF.

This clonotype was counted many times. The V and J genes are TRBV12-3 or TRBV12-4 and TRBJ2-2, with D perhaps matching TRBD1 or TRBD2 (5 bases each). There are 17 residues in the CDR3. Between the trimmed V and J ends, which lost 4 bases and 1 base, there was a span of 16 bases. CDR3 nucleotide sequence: TGTGCCAGCAGTTCACTACCGGGACGGTGGAACACCGGGGAGCTGTTTTTT. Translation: CASSSLPGRWNTGELFF.

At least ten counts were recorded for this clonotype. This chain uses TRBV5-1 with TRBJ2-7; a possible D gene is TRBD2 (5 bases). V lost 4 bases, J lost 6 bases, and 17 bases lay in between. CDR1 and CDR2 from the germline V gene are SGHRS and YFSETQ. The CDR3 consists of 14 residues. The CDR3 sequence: CASSPWTGSAEQYF. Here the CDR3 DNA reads TGCGCCAGCAGCCCATGGACGGGGTCCGCCGAGCAGTACTTC.

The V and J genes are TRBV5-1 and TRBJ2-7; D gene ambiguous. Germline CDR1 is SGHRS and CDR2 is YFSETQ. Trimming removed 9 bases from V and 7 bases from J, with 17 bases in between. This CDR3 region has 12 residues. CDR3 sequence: CAMGSPGPEQYF. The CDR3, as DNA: TGCGCCATGGGCTCCCCCGGACCGGAGCAGTACTTC.

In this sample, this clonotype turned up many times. The CDR3 DNA reads TGTGCCAGCAGAGACCAGAACACCGGGGAGCTGTTTTTT. It encodes CASRDQNTGELFF. The chain is built from TRBV28 and TRBJ2-2; D unresolved. Germline loops: CDR1 MDHEN, CDR2 SYDVKM. The V end was cut by 6 bases, the J end by 1 base, with 6 bases between. The length of the CDR3 is 13 residues.

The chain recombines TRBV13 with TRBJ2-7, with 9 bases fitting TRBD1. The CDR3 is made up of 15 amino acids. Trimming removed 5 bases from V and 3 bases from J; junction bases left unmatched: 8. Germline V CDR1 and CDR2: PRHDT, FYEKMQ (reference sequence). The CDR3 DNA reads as TGTGCCAGCAGCCAAGCGGGACAGGGAGGCTACGAGCAGTACTTC. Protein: CASSQAGQGGYEQYF.

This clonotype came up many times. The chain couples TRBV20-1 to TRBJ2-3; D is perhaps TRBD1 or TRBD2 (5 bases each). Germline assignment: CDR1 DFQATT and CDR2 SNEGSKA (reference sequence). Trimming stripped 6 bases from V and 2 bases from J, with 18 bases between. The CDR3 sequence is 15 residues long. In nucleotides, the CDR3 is TGCAGTGCCATGGGTGGGAGTGGGGCCACAGATACGCAGTATTTT. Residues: CSAMGGSGATDTQYF.

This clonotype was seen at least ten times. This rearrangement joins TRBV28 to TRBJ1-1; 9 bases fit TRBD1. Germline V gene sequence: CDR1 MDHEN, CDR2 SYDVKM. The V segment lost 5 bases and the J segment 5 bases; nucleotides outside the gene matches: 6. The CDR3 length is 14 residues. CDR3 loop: CASSEPDRGTEAFF. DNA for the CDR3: TGTGCCAGCAGTGAACCTGACAGGGGGACTGAAGCTTTCTTT.